This entry is about one T cell receptor (beta chain). Its specific antigen is unknown. No clone much larger than this one lies a single base away; base qualities are absent. This record comes from a study of technical replicates of blood from a few donors (dated by TCRdb to 2017 to 2019). The CDR3 goes from the cysteine to the phenylalanine over 15 residues. The read is trimmed to its CDR3 DNA, 45 bases read in frame from base 1. Compared with germline, V lacks 2 bases and J lacks 5 bases; bases without a gene match: 7. Taken from the germline V gene, the CDR1 and CDR2 loops are KGHSH and LQKENI. Receptor amplification or capture employed the immunoSEQ multiplex PCR assay. This is the immuneACCESS table as TCRdb keeps it, with only in-frame sequences that have V and J called. A part of the clones is gone; compared with another copy, unresolved V genes explain less than half, and the rest is unexplained. The table for this sample lists roughly 100,000 clones; 96% of them were counted only once. Of the sample, 0.2% to 0.25% falls within the top ten clones.

The clonotype originates from a human donor in good health. Sequencing was done on a sample of T cells isolated from PBMCs. Recombination linked TRBV18 to TRBJ2-7, and TRBD2 matches 9 of the central bases. The nucleotide sequence reads as follows: TGTGCCAGCTCACCAGTCGCGGGAGGGCCTAACGAGCAGTACTTC. This gives the protein CASSPVAGGPNEQYF.